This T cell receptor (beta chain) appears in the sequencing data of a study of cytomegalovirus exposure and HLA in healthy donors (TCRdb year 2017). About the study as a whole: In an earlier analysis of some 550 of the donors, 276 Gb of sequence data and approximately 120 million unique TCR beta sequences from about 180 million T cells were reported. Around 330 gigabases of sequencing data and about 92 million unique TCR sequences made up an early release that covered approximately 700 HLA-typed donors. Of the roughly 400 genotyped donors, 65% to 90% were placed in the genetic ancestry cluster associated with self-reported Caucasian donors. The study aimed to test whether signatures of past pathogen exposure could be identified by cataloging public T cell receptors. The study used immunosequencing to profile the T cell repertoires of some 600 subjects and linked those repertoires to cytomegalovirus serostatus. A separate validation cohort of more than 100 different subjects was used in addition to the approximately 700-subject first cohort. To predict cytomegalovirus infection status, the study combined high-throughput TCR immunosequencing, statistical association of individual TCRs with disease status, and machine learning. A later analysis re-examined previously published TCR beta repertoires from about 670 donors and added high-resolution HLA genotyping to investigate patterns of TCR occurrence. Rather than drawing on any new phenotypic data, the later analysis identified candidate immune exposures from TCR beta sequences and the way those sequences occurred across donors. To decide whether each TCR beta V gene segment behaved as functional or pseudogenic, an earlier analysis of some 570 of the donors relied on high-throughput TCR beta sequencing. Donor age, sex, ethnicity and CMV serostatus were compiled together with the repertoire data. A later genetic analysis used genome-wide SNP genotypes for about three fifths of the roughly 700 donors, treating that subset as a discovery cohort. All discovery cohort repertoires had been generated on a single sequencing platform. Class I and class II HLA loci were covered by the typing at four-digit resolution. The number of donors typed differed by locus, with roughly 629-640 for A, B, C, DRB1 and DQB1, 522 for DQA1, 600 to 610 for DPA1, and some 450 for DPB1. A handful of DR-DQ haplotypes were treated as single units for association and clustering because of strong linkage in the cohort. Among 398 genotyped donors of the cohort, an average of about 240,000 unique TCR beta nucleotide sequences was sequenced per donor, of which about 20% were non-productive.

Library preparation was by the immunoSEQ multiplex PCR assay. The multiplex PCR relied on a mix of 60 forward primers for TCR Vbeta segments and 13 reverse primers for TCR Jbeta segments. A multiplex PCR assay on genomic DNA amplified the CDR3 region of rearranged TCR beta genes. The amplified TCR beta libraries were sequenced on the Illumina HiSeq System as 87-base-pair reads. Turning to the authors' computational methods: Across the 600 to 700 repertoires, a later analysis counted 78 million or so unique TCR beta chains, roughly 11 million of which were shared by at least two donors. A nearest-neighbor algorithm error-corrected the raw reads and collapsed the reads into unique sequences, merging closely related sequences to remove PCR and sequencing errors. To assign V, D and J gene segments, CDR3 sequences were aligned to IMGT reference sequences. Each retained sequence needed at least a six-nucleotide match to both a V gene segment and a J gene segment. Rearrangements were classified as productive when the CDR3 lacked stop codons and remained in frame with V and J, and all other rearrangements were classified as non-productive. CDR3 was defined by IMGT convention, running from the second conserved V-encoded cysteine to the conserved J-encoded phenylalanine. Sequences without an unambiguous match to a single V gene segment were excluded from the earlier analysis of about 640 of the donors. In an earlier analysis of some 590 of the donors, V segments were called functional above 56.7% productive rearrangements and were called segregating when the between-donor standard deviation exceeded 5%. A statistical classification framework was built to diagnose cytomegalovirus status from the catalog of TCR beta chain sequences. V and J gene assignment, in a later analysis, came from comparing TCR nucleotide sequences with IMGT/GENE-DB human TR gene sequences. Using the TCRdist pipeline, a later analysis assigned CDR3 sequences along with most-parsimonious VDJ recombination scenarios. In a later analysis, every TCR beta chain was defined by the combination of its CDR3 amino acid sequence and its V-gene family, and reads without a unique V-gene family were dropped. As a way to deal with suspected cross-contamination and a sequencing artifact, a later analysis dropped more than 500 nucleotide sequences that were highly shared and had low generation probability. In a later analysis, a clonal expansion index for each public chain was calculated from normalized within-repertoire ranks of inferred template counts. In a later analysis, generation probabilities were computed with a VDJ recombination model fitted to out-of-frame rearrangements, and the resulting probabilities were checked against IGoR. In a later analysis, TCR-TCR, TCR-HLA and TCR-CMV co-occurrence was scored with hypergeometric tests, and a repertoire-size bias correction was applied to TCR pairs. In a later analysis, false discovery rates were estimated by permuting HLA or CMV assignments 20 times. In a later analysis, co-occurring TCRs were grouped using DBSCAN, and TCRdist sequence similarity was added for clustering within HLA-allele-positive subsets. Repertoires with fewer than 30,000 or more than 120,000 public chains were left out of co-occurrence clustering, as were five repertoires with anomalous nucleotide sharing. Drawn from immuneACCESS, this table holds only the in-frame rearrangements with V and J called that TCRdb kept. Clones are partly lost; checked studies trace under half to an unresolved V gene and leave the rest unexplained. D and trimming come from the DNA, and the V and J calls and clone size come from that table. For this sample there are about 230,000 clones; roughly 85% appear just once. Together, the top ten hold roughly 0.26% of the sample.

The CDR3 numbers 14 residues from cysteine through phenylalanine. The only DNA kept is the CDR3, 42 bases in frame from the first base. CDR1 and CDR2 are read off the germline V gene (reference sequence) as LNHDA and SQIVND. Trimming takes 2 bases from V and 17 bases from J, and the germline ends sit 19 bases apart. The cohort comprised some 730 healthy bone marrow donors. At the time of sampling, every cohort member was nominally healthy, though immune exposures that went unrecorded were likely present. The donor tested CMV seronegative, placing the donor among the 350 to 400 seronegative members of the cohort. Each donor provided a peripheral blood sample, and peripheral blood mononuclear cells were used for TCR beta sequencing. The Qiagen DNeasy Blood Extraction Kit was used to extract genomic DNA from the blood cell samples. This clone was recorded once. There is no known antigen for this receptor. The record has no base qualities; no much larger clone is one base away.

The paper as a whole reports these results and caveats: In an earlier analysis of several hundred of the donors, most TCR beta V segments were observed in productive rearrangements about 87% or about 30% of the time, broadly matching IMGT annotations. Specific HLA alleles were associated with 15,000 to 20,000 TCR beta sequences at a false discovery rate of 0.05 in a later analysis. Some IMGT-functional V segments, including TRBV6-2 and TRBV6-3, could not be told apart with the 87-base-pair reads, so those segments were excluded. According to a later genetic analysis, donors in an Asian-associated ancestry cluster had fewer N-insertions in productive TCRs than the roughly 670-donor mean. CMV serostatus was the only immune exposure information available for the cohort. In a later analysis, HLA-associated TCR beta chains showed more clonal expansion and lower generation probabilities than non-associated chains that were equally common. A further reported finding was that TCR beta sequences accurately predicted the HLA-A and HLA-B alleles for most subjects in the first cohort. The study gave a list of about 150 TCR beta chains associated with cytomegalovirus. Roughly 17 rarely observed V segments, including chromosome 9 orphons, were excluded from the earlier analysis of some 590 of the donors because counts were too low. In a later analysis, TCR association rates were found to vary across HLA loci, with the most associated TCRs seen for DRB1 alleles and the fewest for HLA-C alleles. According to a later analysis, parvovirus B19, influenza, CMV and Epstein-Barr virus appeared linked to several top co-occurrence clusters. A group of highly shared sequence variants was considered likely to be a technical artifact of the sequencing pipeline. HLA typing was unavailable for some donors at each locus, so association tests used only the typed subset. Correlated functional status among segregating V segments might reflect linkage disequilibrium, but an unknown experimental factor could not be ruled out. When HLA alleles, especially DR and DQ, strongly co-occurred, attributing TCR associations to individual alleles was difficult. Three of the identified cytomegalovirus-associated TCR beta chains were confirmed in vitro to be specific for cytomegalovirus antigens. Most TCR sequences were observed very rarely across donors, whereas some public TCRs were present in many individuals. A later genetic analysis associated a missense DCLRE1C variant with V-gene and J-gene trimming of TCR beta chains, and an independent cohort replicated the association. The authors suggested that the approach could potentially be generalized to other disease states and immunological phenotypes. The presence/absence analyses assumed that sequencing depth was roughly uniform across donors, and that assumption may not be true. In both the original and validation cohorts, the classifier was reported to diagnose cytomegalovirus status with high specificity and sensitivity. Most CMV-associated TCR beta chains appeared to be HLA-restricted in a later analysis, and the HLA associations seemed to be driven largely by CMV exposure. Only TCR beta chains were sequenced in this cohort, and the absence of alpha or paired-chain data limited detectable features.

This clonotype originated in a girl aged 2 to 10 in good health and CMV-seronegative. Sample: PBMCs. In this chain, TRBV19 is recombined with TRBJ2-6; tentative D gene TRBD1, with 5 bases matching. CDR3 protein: CASSITYVQGLMTF. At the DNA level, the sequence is TGTGCCAGTAGTATAACGTACGTGCAGGGTCTCATGACTTTC.